The 15 T cell receptor beta chains listed next were all sequenced from one sample in a study of blood T cell repertoires in COVID-19. Repertoires were generated with immunoSEQ multiplex PCR, while TCRdb's copy carries only in-frame clones and drops some. In the table there are roughly 99,000 clones, around 90% of which are singletons. The sample consisted of peripheral blood. Every receptor here comes from a man aged 35 to 55 with active or convalescent COVID-19.

The chain carries TRBV11-2 and TRBJ1-1; no clear D gene. CDR3 length equals 12 residues. V shed 1 base and J shed 8 bases, with 8 bases lying between them. Germline loops: CDR1 SGHAT, CDR2 FQNNGV. This CDR3 is CASSLGRREAFF. In DNA, the CDR3 is TGTGCCAGCAGCTTAGGGCGGAGAGAAGCTTTCTTT.

The genes are TRBV5-8 and TRBJ2-7; possible D gene TRBD2, 6 bases. This CDR3 is 13 amino acids long. V was trimmed by 6 bases and J by 3 bases, leaving 13 bases between them. In germline, CDR1 is SGHTS, CDR2 YDEGEE. CDR3 sequence: CASTLLGGYEQYF. The DNA for the CDR3 is TGTGCCAGCACCCTCTTGGGGGGCTACGAGCAGTACTTC.

The chain combines TRBV7-3 with TRBJ1-2; possible D gene TRBD1, 6 bases. V dropped 0 bases and J dropped 6 bases, with 17 bases sitting between them. The CDR3 sequence is 16 residues long. The germline V gene encodes CDR1 SGHTA and CDR2 FQGTGA. The CDR3 sequence: CASSLTGNLGGHGYTF. CDR3 sequence (DNA): TGTGCCAGCAGCTTAACGGGGAACCTGGGGGGGCATGGCTACACCTTC.

This clone showed up just once. V usage is TRBV5-6 and J usage is TRBJ1-2, with D possibly TRBD1 on 5 matching bases. CDR3 length: 12 residues. V lost 6 bases and J 2 bases, leaving 8 bases between the germline ends. Germline V gene lookup returns CDR1 SGHDT and CDR2 YYEEEE. The CDR3 bases are TGTGCCAGCAACCGACAGAACTATGGCTACACCTTC. Protein sequence: CASNRQNYGYTF.

The V and J genes are TRBV20-1 and TRBJ2-1, with 7 bases identical to TRBD1. V lost 3 bases and J lost 3; bases outside the gene matches: 2. The CDR3 is 13 amino acids. Looked up from germline, CDR1 is DFQATT and CDR2 is SNEGSKA (reference sequence). The CDR3 DNA reads TGCAGTGCTAGTCGGACAGGCTACAATGAGCAGTTCTTC. It yields the protein CSASRTGYNEQFF.

The sample holds one count of this clone. The chain couples TRBV10-3 to TRBJ1-1, with D perhaps matching TRBD1 (6 bases). The germline CDR1 and CDR2 sequences are ENHRY and SYGVKD. The CDR3 consists of 14 residues. Trimming removed 6 bases at V and 0 bases at J, with 11 bases between. CDR3 loop: CAIRETGMNTEAFF. The CDR3 DNA reads as TGTGCCATCAGGGAGACAGGCATGAACACTGAAGCTTTCTTT.

The V call is TRBV12-2, the J call TRBJ2-5; no DNA check was done on the table's D call, TRBD2. TRBV12-2 is a listed pseudogene. The CDR3 contains 17 residues. The CDR3 loop reads CASRPRLSGTVQETQYF. In DNA, the CDR3 is TGTGCAAGTCGGCCCCGGCTGAGCGGGACGGTCCAAGAGACCCAGTACTTC.

The CDR3: CASSPLQGGAGNTEAFF. The CDR3 DNA sequence: TGCGCCAGCAGCCCCCTACAAGGGGGGGCTGGGAACACTGAAGCTTTCTTT. The V and J genes are TRBV4-1 and TRBJ1-1; tentatively, D is TRBD1 (6 bases). The CDR3 spans 17 residues. V lost 4 bases to trimming and J lost 1 base, with 19 bases between them. CDR1 and CDR2 (germline): MGHRA, YSYEKL.

This clone was observed a few times. The rearrangement links TRBV9 to TRBJ2-1; 8 nucleotides line up with TRBD2. Germline assignment: CDR1 SGDLS and CDR2 YYNGEE. This CDR3 has 16 residues. The V segment lost 4 bases and the J segment 0 bases; nucleotides outside the gene matches: 6. This chain's CDR3 is CASSPDTSGSYNEQFF. The DNA of the CDR3 is TGTGCCAGCAGCCCAGATACTAGCGGCTCCTACAATGAGCAGTTCTTC.

The chain joins TRBV11-3 to TRBJ2-5; no reliable D call. V lost 1 base and J 1 base, leaving 4 bases between the germline ends. Germline V gives CDR1 SGHNT, CDR2 YENEEA. The CDR3 is 13 amino acids. The DNA for the CDR3 is TGTGCCAGCAGCTTAGGAGCCCAAGAGACCCAGTACTTC. It is translated as CASSLGAQETQYF.

The chain combines TRBV7-6 with TRBJ2-1; D gene unclear. Germline assignment: CDR1 SGHVS and CDR2 FNYEAQ. The CDR3 contains 14 residues. Trimming removed 0 bases from V and 7 bases from J, with 10 bases in between. The CDR3 sequence: CASSLAFQYNEQFF. CDR3 coding DNA: TGTGCCAGCAGCTTAGCGTTCCAGTATAATGAGCAGTTCTTC.

The chain employs TRBV6-2 or TRBV6-3 and TRBJ2-2; D unresolved. Per the germline V gene, CDR1 is MNHEY and CDR2 is SVGEGT. The CDR3 contains 13 residues. Trimming pared 4 bases from V and 4 bases from J, leaving 7 bases between. This chain's CDR3 is CASSSLGTGELFF. CDR3 nucleotide sequence: TGTGCCAGCAGTTCCCTAGGCACCGGGGAGCTGTTTTTT.

V and J are TRBV9 and TRBJ1-2; 8 bases line up with TRBD1. Trimming took 3 bases from V and 8 from J; bases not matched to a gene: 6. Germline V CDR1 and CDR2: SGDLS, YYNGEE. This CDR3 comprises 13 residues. The CDR3 nucleotides are TGTGCCAGCAGCGCAGGGACAGGTGTAGGCTACACCTTC. It specifies CASSAGTGVGYTF.

CDR3 DNA: TGTGCCAGCAGCTTATCTAACAGCGGCTTCTCCGAGCAGTACTTC. Amino acid sequence: CASSLSNSGFSEQYF. This chain joins TRBV7-9 and TRBJ2-7; a possible D gene is TRBD2 (5 bases). Trimming took off 2 bases at V and 6 bases at J, with 17 bases between the two ends. The CDR3 contains 15 residues. Per germline, CDR1 SEHNR and CDR2 FQNEAQ (reference sequence). Full variable domain (missing parts from reference TRBV7-9 and TRBJ2-7): DTGVSQNPRHKITKRGQNVTFRCDPISEHNRLYWYRQTLGQGPEFLTYFQNEAQLEKSRLLSDRFSAERPKGSFSTLEIQRTEQGDSAMYLCASSLSNSGFSEQYFGPGTRLTVT.

The V call is TRBV7-2, the J call TRBJ2-7; D possibly corresponds to TRBD1 (5 bases). The germline gives CDR1 SGHTA, CDR2 FQGNSA. This CDR3 spans 14 amino acids. The V gene lost 3 bases and the J gene lost 3 bases, with 12 bases spanning the gap. In nucleotides, the CDR3 is TGTGCCAGCAGCTTTACCCGCCAGGGCTACGAGCAGTACTTC. Translated, it gives CASSFTRQGYEQYF.